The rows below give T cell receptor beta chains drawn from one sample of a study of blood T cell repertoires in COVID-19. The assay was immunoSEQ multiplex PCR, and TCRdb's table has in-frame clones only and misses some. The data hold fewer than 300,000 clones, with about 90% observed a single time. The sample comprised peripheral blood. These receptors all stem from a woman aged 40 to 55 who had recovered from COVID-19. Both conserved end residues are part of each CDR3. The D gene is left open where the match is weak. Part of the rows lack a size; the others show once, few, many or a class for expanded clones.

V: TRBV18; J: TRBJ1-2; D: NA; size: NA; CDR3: CASSPLDKNYGYTF; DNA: TGTGCCAGCTCACCTTTAGACAAGAACTATGGCTACACCTTC
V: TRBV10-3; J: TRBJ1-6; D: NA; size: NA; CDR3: CASRGIDNSPLHF; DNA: TGTGCCTCCCGGGGGATCGATAATTCACCCCTCCACTTT
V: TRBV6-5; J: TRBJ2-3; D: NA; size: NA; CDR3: CASRRDRGSTDTQYF; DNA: TGTGCCAGCAGGCGGGACAGAGGGAGCACAGATACGCAGTATTTT
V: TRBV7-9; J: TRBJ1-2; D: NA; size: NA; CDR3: CASSLVGRRGGYTF; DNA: TGTGCCAGCAGCTTAGTTGGACGCCGGGGAGGCTACACCTTC
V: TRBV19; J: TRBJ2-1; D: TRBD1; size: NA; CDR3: CASSIRGTGLPYNEQFF; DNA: TGTGCCAGTAGTATCCGGGGGACAGGTCTTCCCTACAATGAGCAGTTCTTC
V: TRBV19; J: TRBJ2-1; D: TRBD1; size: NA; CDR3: CASSSISQGAGEQFF; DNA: TGTGCCAGTAGCAGTATCTCACAGGGGGCCGGTGAGCAGTTCTTC
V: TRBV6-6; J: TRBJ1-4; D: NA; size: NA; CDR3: CASSYSGRTREKLFF; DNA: TGTGCCAGCAGTTATTCAGGGAGGACCCGTGAAAAACTGTTTTTT
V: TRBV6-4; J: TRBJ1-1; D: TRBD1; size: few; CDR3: CASSDPSGSPRRGQDTEAFF; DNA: TGTGCCAGCAGTGACCCCAGCGGGTCCCCCCGGAGGGGGCAAGACACTGAAGCTTTCTTT
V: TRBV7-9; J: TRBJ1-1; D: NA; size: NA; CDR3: CASSLVEGNTEAFF; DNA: TGTGCCAGCAGCTTAGTAGAGGGGAACACTGAAGCTTTCTTT
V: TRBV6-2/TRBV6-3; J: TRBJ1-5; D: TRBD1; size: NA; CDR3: CASSFTTLDRGRAFSNQPQHF; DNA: TGTGCCAGCAGTTTCACAACTCTGGACAGGGGCCGCGCCTTTAGCAATCAGCCCCAGCATTTT
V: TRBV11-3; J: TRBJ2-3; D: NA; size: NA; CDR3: CASSSLPDTQYF; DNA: TGTGCCAGCAGCTCCCTCCCGGATACGCAGTATTTT
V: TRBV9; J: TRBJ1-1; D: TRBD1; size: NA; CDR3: CASSVAGTGRAFF; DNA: TGTGCCAGCAGCGTAGCTGGGACAGGGAGAGCTTTCTTT
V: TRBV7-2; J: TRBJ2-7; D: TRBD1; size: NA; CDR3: CASSYGTGIYEQYF; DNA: TGTGCCAGCAGCTATGGGACAGGGATCTACGAGCAGTACTTC
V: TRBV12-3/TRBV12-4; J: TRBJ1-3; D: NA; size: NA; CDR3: CASSHSGNTIYF; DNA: TGTGCCAGCAGTCACTCTGGAAACACCATATATTTT
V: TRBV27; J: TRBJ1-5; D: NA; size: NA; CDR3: CASSFLPVGPQHF; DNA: TGTGCCAGCAGTTTTCTCCCCGTCGGGCCCCAGCATTTT
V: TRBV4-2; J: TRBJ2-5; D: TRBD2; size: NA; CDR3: CASSLRGAGARETQYF; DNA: TGTGCCAGCAGTCTTCGGGGAGCGGGGGCTCGGGAGACCCAGTACTTC